This TCR beta chain derives from a study of blood T cell repertoires in COVID-19. Turning to the study itself: Researchers got acute and convalescent COVID-19 samples from the United States, Italy and Spain.

Trimming removed 3 bases from V and 0 bases from J; junction bases left unmatched: 2. From germline, CDR1 is SGHTS and CDR2 YDEGEE. The CDR3 has 15 amino acids. The repertoire was sequenced with immunoSEQ multiplex PCR; TCRdb's copy has only in-frame clones and lacks some. The sample holds about 100,000 clones, approximately 93% seen once. The sequenced sample consisted of peripheral blood. The TCR was taken from a man in his forties or fifties with active COVID-19. The chain employs TRBV5-8 and TRBJ2-5, with 10 bases lining up with TRBD1. CDR3 in amino acids: CASSWGQGYQETQYF. The CDR3 DNA reads TGTGCCAGCAGCTGGGGACAGGGGTACCAAGAGACCCAGTACTTC.